The clone carrying this T cell receptor (beta chain) came up many times. This sample stems from a study of identical twins. J gave up 9 bases and V 6 bases, and 17 bases lay outside the gene matches. The CDR3 is made up of 17 amino acids. Germline V lookup: CDR1 ENHRY, CDR2 SYGVKD. TCRdb ran MiXCR on the 5' RACE reads and lists one entry per CDR3 protein. The sample consists of about 260,000 distinct CDR3 sequences, 5.5% to 7% of them appearing once. These data were also filed under a second study, of yellow fever vaccine responses in identical twins.

The sample taken for sequencing was memory (CD45RO+) T cells sorted from blood. J is TRBJ2-3 and V is TRBV10-3; TRBD2 matches at 11 bases. The source is a woman aged 18-29 years in good health. The DNA of the CDR3 is TGTGCCATCAGCGCGGCGACTAGCGGGATGGCGGTTGAAACGCAGTATTTT. Translated, it gives CAISAATSGMAVETQYF.